This T cell receptor (beta chain) was captured by sequencing in a study of identical twins. Findings of the study overall: Donors were not followed over many years; analysis was cross-sectional. Invariant T cells like MAIT and iNKT could partly confound the zero-insertion analyses.

For this clonotype: Its target is unknown.

Template switching added a universal primer site; cDNA carried unique molecular identifiers. One entry per CDR3 protein results from TCRdb running MiXCR on the 5' RACE reads. Among some 600,000 distinct CDR3 sequences listed, roughly 6.6% were seen once. The V gene's germline CDR1 is LNHDA and CDR2 SQIVND (reference sequence). The V and J ends lost 7 bases and 2 bases respectively, with 10 bases between them. The CDR3 is made up of 13 amino acids. The data also belong to a second study, concerning yellow fever vaccine responses in identical twins.

The sequence was obtained from a woman aged 18-29 years in good health. The gene calls are TRBV19 and TRBJ2-3; no firm D call. The sequencing sample was made of PBMCs. In DNA, the CDR3 is TGTGCCAGTATCGGCTCAAACACAGATACGCAGTATTTT. Amino acids: CASIGSNTDTQYF.